Listed below are T cell receptor beta chains from one sample, sequenced in a study of blood T cell repertoires in COVID-19. Using immunoSEQ multiplex PCR, the repertoire was profiled, and TCRdb retains in-frame clones only, with some absent. The table has approximately 160,000 clones, about 86% seen once; the top ten hold approximately 7%. Sequences were obtained from peripheral blood. The receptors derive from a man aged 45-60 years with active or convalescent COVID-19. CDR3s include the opening cysteine and the closing phenylalanine or tryptophan. The order of the fields is V gene, clone size, D gene, J gene, CDR3 protein, CDR3 DNA. The D gene is left open where the match is weak. The size field is filled for only some rows; it gives once, few, many or a size class.

V gene: TRBV5-1
clone size: few
D gene: TRBD1
J gene: TRBJ1-4
CDR3 protein: CASSLTGGLANEKLFF
CDR3 DNA: TGCGCCAGCAGCTTGACAGGGGGCCTGGCTAATGAAAAACTGTTTTTT

V gene: TRBV4-2
clone size: .
D gene: .
J gene: TRBJ1-4
CDR3 protein: CASSQDRGLFF
CDR3 DNA: TGTGCCAGCAGCCAAGATAGGGGACTGTTTTTT

V gene: TRBV19
clone size: .
D gene: TRBD2
J gene: TRBJ2-3
CDR3 protein: CASSIDSGTTTDTQYF
CDR3 DNA: TGTGCCAGTAGTATAGATAGCGGGACTACCACAGATACGCAGTATTTT

V gene: TRBV15
clone size: .
D gene: .
J gene: TRBJ1-2
CDR3 protein: CATSRVESGLYGYTF
CDR3 DNA: TGTGCCACCAGCAGAGTTGAAAGCGGACTCTATGGCTACACCTTC

V gene: TRBV18
clone size: .
D gene: TRBD2
J gene: TRBJ2-2
CDR3 protein: CASSTTSGNTGELFF
CDR3 DNA: TGTGCCAGCTCAACAACTAGCGGTAACACCGGGGAGCTGTTTTTT

V gene: TRBV27
clone size: .
D gene: .
J gene: TRBJ1-1
CDR3 protein: CASSPSFWNTEAFF
CDR3 DNA: TGTGCCAGCAGCCCGTCTTTTTGGAACACTGAAGCTTTCTTT

V gene: TRBV2
clone size: .
D gene: .
J gene: TRBJ1-1
CDR3 protein: CASGTGTAEAFF
CDR3 DNA: TGTGCCAGCGGAACGGGTACGGCTGAAGCTTTCTTT

V gene: TRBV28
clone size: .
D gene: TRBD2
J gene: TRBJ2-1
CDR3 protein: CASRDTGTRGRDEQFF
CDR3 DNA: TGTGCCAGCAGGGATACTGGGACTAGAGGTAGGGATGAGCAGTTCTTC

V gene: TRBV28
clone size: .
D gene: .
J gene: TRBJ1-5
CDR3 protein: CASSLGGGRQPQHF
CDR3 DNA: TGTGCCAGCAGTTTGGGTGGGGGCCGTCAGCCCCAGCATTTT

V gene: TRBV3-1/TRBV3-2
clone size: .
D gene: .
J gene: TRBJ1-1
CDR3 protein: CASSQGGGGTEAFF
CDR3 DNA: TGTGCCAGCAGCCAAGGGGGGGGAGGAACTGAAGCTTTCTTT

V gene: TRBV3-1/TRBV3-2
clone size: few
D gene: .
J gene: TRBJ1-3
CDR3 protein: CASSHAEGGNTIYF
CDR3 DNA: TGTGCCAGCAGCCACGCGGAGGGTGGAAACACCATATATTTT

V gene: TRBV5-4
clone size: .
D gene: .
J gene: TRBJ2-3
CDR3 protein: CASSLESGTDTQYF
CDR3 DNA: TGTGCCAGCAGCTTGGAAAGCGGCACAGATACGCAGTATTTT